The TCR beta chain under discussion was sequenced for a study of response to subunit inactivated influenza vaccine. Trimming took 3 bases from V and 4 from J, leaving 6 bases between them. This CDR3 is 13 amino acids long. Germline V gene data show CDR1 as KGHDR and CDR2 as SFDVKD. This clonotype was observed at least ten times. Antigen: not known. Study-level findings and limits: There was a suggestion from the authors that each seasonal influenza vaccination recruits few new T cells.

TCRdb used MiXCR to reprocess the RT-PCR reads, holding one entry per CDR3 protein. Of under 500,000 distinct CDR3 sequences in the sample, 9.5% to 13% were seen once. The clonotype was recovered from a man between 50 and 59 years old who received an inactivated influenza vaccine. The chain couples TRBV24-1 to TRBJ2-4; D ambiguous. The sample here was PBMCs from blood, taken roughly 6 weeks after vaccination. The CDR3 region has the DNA TGTGCCACCAGTGATATTGAGAAAAACATTCAGTACTTC. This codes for CATSDIEKNIQYF.